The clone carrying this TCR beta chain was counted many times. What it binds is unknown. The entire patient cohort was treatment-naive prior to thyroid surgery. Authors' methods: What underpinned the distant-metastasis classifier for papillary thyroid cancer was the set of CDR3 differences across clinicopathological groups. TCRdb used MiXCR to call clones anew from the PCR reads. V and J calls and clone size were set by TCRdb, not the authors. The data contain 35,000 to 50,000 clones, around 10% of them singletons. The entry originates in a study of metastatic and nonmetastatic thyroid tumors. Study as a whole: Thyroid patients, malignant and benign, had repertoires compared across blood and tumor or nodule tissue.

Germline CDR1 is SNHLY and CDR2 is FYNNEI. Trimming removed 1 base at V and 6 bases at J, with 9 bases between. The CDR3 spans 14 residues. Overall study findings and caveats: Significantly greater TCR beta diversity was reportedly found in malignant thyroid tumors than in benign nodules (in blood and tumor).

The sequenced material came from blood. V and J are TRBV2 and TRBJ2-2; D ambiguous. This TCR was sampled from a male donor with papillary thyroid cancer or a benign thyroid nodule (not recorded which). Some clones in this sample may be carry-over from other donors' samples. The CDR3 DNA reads TGTGCCAGCAGTGAAGACACGGTGGCCGGGGAGCTGTTTTTT. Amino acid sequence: CASSEDTVAGELFF. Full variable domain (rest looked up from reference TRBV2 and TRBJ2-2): EPEVTQTPSHQVTQMGQEVILRCVPISNHLYFYWYRQILGQKVEFLVSFYNNEISEKSEIFDDQFSVERPDGSNFTLKIRSTKLEDSAMYFCASSEDTVAGELFFGEGSRLTVL.